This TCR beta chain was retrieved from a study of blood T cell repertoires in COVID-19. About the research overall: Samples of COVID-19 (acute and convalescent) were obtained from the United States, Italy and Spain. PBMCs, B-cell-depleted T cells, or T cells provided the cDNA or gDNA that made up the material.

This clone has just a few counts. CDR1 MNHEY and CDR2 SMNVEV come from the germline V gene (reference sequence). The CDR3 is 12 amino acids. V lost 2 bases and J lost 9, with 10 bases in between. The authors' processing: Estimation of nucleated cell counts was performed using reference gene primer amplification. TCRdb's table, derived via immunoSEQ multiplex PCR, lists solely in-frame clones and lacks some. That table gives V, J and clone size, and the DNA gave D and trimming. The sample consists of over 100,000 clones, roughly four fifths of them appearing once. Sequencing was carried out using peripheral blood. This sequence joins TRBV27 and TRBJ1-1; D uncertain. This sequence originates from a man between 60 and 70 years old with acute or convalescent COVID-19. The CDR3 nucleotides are TGTGCCAGCAGTTTAGAATCGGGAAAAGCTTTCTTT. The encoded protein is CASSLESGKAFF.